This is a list of T cell receptor beta chains from one sample in a study of blood T cell repertoires in COVID-19. The protocol was immunoSEQ multiplex PCR, while the TCRdb copy is restricted to in-frame clones and leaves out a portion. The sample consists of about 70,000 clones, about four fifths of them appearing once. Sample: peripheral blood. The receptors here all came from a man in his 70s with acute or convalescent COVID-19. CDR3s include the opening cysteine and the closing phenylalanine or tryptophan. Each record gives: V gene, D gene, clone size, J gene, CDR3 protein, CDR3 DNA. The D gene is left open where the match is weak. Not every row has a clone size; where given, it reads once, few, many or a size class.

>TRBV7-4|NA|once|TRBJ2-7
CASSLVGRAFYEQYF
TGTGCCAGCAGCTTAGTCGGCAGGGCGTTCTACGAGCAGTACTTC
>TRBV2|TRBD2|NA|TRBJ2-3
CASRLAGGSTDTQYF
TGTGCCAGCAGGCTAGCGGGAGGGAGCACAGATACGCAGTATTTT
>TRBV4-1|TRBD1|few|TRBJ1-4
CASSIQGVGEKLFF
TGCGCCAGCAGCATCCAGGGGGTTGGTGAAAAACTGTTTTTT
>TRBV19|TRBD1|NA|TRBJ2-7
CASSSLTGSLREQYF
TGTGCCAGTAGTTCTCTGACAGGGTCCTTGCGGGAGCAGTACTTC
>TRBV7-3|NA|NA|TRBJ2-1
CASSLDLVGAGYNEQFF
TGTGCCAGCAGCTTAGATTTGGTGGGAGCGGGTTACAATGAGCAGTTCTTC
>TRBV18|NA|NA|TRBJ2-7
CASSPGGGYSYEQYF
TGTGCCAGCTCACCGGGGGGAGGTTATAGCTACGAGCAGTACTTC
>TRBV3-1/TRBV3-2|TRBD2|NA|TRBJ2-3
CASSQRLAGATDTQYF
TGTGCCAGCAGCCAACGACTAGCGGGAGCAACAGATACGCAGTATTTT
>TRBV5-8|TRBD1|NA|TRBJ1-1
CASRWTGGTEAFF
TGTGCCAGCAGGTGGACAGGCGGCACTGAAGCTTTCTTT
>TRBV5-1|TRBD1|NA|TRBJ2-1
CASGTGQVSYNEQFF
TGCGCCAGCGGCACCGGACAGGTCTCCTACAATGAGCAGTTCTTC
>TRBV4-2|NA|NA|TRBJ2-5
CASSQEYSGPGGKEETQYF
TGTGCCAGCAGCCAAGAGTATAGCGGCCCAGGGGGTAAGGAAGAGACCCAGTACTTC
>TRBV19|TRBD1|NA|TRBJ1-2
CASSTARGNYGYTF
TGTGCCAGTAGTACCGCCAGGGGGAACTATGGCTACACCTTC
>TRBV7-2|TRBD2|NA|TRBJ2-7
CASTLGQARLAGSYEQYF
TGTGCCAGCACCCTGGGACAGGCCCGACTAGCGGGTTCCTACGAGCAGTACTTC
>TRBV20-1|NA|NA|TRBJ1-2
CSASTGQSGYTF
TGCAGTGCTAGTACCGGACAGTCCGGCTACACCTTC
>TRBV6-6|NA|NA|TRBJ1-1
CASSYTGGRAEAFF
TGTGCCAGCAGTTACACGGGGGGCCGGGCTGAAGCTTTCTTT
>TRBV9|NA|NA|TRBJ1-1
CASSPRGNTEAFF
TGTGCCAGCAGCCCCCGGGGGAACACTGAAGCTTTCTTT
>TRBV27|TRBD1|once|TRBJ2-7
CASRFTGTGTYEQYF
TGTGCCAGCAGGTTTACCGGGACAGGGACCTACGAGCAGTACTTC
>TRBV7-8|TRBD1|once|TRBJ2-7
CASSLAGGPYEQYF
TGTGCCAGCAGCTTAGCAGGGGGCCCCTACGAGCAGTACTTC
>TRBV7-9|TRBD1|few|TRBJ1-6
CASTPRDRGDSPLHF
TGTGCCAGCACCCCCCGGGACAGGGGGGATTCACCCCTCCACTTT
>TRBV3-1/TRBV3-2|NA|NA|TRBJ2-1
CASSQLASSEQFF
TGTGCCAGCAGCCAATTAGCCTCCTCCGAGCAGTTCTTC
>TRBV19|NA|NA|TRBJ1-1
CASSIRLQGTSTEAFF
TGTGCCAGTAGTATACGTCTCCAGGGGACTAGCACTGAAGCTTTCTTT
>TRBV29-1|TRBD1|NA|TRBJ1-2
CSVETGDYGYTF
TGCAGCGTAGAGACAGGGGACTATGGCTACACCTTC
>TRBV6-2/TRBV6-3|NA|NA|TRBJ2-1
CASSYSTITVARIYEQFF
TGTGCCAGCAGTTACAGTACGATTACTGTAGCGAGAATCTATGAGCAGTTCTTC
>TRBV24-1|TRBD2|NA|TRBJ2-1
CATSDFTGRNSYNEQFF
TGTGCCACCAGTGATTTCACCGGGAGGAACTCCTACAATGAGCAGTTCTTC
>TRBV5-6|TRBD2|NA|TRBJ2-1
CASTRRAGGKYNEQFF
TGTGCCAGCACCCGGAGGGCGGGAGGCAAGTACAATGAGCAGTTCTTC
>TRBV5-4|TRBD2|few|TRBJ2-7
CASSKGLAGGSYEQYF
TGTGCCAGCAGCAAGGGCCTAGCGGGAGGGAGCTACGAGCAGTACTTC
>TRBV4-1|TRBD2|NA|TRBJ2-1
CASSRKKSGGRNYSYNEQFF
TGCGCCAGCAGCCGCAAGAAATCGGGCGGGAGGAACTACTCCTACAATGAGCAGTTCTTC
>TRBV2|NA|NA|TRBJ1-2
CASSEAKYAVDSQDYGYTF
TGTGCCAGCAGTGAAGCGAAGTACGCAGTGGACAGCCAAGACTATGGCTACACCTTC
>TRBV15|NA|NA|TRBJ2-2
CATSRDITGELFF
TGTGCCACCAGCAGAGATATCACCGGGGAGCTGTTTTTT
>TRBV19|TRBD1|NA|TRBJ2-7
CASSDTGGYEQYF
TGTGCCAGTAGTGATACAGGGGGGTACGAGCAGTACTTC
>TRBV19|TRBD1|NA|TRBJ2-7
CASSISGQGAYEQYF
TGTGCCAGTAGTATATCGGGACAGGGAGCCTACGAGCAGTACTTC
>TRBV12-3/TRBV12-4|TRBD1|once|TRBJ2-1
CASSSRTGREQFF
TGTGCCAGCAGTTCCAGGACAGGGAGGGAGCAGTTCTTC
>TRBV7-8|TRBD2|NA|TRBJ2-3
CASSWDYSSTDTQYF
TGTGCCAGCAGCTGGGACTACTCTAGCACAGATACGCAGTATTTT
>TRBV5-1|TRBD1|NA|TRBJ2-5
CASSLEGARETQYF
TGCGCCAGCAGCTTAGAGGGGGCGCGGGAGACCCAGTACTTC